What follows describes a single T cell receptor (beta chain). The data derive from a study of OX40 agonist ivuxolimab in advanced cancers. About the research overall: Of mixed ages from about 20 to 90 and averaging approximately 60 years, the group was roughly 85% male.

TCRdb keeps only in-frame clones here, not all; method: immunoSEQ multiplex PCR. This sample yields under 70,000 clones, of which roughly 81% are seen a single time; approximately 2% belongs to the top ten. Germline V lookup: CDR1 MDHEN, CDR2 SYDVKM. This CDR3 spans 14 amino acids. V dropped 6 bases and J dropped 7 bases, with 18 bases sitting between them. The gene calls are TRBV28 and TRBJ1-2, with a tentative D call TRBD1 (5 bases). The source material was CD4+ or CD8+ T cells sorted from blood, sampled in a trial of the OX40 agonist ivuxolimab. The source is an adult with an advanced solid tumor such as melanoma, head and neck, liver or kidney cancer. The CDR3 DNA reads TGTGCCAGCAGCCCAGGGAGTTTTACTTCTGGCTACACCTTC. Translated, it gives CASSPGSFTSGYTF.